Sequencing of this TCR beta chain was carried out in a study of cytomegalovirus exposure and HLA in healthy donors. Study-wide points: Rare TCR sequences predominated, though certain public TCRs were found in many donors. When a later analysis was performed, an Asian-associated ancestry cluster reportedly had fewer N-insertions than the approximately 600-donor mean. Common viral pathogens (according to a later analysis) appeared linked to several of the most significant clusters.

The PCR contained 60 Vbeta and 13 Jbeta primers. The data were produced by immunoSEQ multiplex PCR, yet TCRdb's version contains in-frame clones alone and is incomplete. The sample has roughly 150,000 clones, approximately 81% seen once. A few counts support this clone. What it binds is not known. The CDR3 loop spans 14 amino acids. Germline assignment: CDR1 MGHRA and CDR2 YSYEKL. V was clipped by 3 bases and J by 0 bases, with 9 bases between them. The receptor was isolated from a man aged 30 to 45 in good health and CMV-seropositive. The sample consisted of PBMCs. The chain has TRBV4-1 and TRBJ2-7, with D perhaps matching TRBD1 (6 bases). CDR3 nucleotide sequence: TGCGCCAGCAGCCATCAGGGGCCCTCCTACGAGCAGTACTTC. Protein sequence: CASSHQGPSYEQYF.